A selection of T cell receptor beta chains follows, all from one sample in a study of blood T cell repertoires in COVID-19. The protocol was immunoSEQ multiplex PCR, while the TCRdb copy is restricted to in-frame clones and leaves out a portion. Seen here are 90,000 to 110,000 clones, over 65% observed once, and the top ten hold about 18%. Sequencing used peripheral blood. The source of these receptors is a woman aged 60 to 75 with acute or convalescent COVID-19. The CDR3 runs from the conserved cysteine through the conserved F or W. A D gene is named only where the DNA matches it firmly. Size is stated for part of the rows, as once, few or many counts, or as a class when the clone is expanded.

V,J,size,D,CDR3,DNA
TRBV20-1,TRBJ1-4,NA,NA,CSAEQNEKLFF,TGCAGTGCAGAGCAAAATGAAAAACTGTTTTTT
TRBV27,TRBJ2-1,NA,TRBD2,CASSARGSSYNEQFF,TGTGCCAGCAGTGCCCGCGGGAGCTCCTACAATGAGCAGTTCTTC
TRBV13,TRBJ2-5,few,NA,CASSLRGGETQYF,TGTGCCAGCAGCTTACGAGGTGGAGAGACCCAGTACTTC
TRBV3-1/TRBV3-2,TRBJ2-1,NA,TRBD2,CASSQGTSGRGGDEQFF,TGTGCCAGCAGCCAAGGTACTAGCGGGAGAGGGGGCGATGAGCAGTTCTTC
TRBV3-1/TRBV3-2,TRBJ2-7,NA,TRBD2,CASSPRGSGGEQYF,TGTGCCAGCAGCCCCCGGGGCAGCGGGGGCGAGCAGTACTTC
TRBV9,TRBJ1-3,once,TRBD1,CASSGQGALSGNTIYF,TGTGCCAGCAGCGGACAGGGGGCACTCTCTGGAAACACCATATATTTT
TRBV28,TRBJ2-7,NA,NA,CASSSSAGYRRNEQYF,TGTGCCAGCAGTTCCTCTGCGGGGTATCGTCGGAACGAGCAGTACTTC
TRBV14,TRBJ1-1,NA,NA,CASSQDQVSEAFF,TGTGCCAGCAGCCAAGATCAGGTCTCTGAAGCTTTCTTT
TRBV28,TRBJ2-2,NA,NA,CASSFPQNGGDTGELFF,TGTGCCAGCAGTTTCCCTCAGAATGGAGGGGACACCGGGGAGCTGTTTTTT
TRBV5-1,TRBJ1-1,NA,NA,CASIFQGEAWNTEAFF,TGCGCCAGCATCTTTCAGGGCGAGGCATGGAACACTGAAGCTTTCTTT